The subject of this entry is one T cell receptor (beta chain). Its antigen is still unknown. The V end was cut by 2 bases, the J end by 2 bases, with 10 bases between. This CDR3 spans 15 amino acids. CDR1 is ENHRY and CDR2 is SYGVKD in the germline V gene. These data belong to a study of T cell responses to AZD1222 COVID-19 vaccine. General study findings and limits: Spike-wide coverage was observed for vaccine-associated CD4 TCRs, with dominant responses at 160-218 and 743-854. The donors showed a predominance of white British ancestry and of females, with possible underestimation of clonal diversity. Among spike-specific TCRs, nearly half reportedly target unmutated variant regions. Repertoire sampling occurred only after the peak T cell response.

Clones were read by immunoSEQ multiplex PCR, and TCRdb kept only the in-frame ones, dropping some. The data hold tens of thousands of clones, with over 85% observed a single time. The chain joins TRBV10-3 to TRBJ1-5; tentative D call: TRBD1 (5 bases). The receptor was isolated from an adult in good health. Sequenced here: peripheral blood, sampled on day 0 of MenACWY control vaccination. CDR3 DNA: TGTGCCATCAGTGAGGGGGGGAATGGCAATCAGCCCCAGCATTTT. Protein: CAISEGGNGNQPQHF.